This T cell receptor (beta chain) stems from a study of OX40 agonist ivuxolimab in advanced cancers. Study at large: Mean age approximately 66 years, range about 20 to 85; approximately 83% male. Whole-study results and caveats: CD8+ T cells (on average) carried more expanded clones than CD4+ T cells. Compared with others, partial responders at 0.1-3.0 mg/kg displayed clonal expansion among the lowest. Some nonresponders likewise displayed low normalized T-cell clonal expansion.

Clones were sequenced by immunoSEQ multiplex PCR, and TCRdb holds only the in-frame ones, with some missing. The sample contains some 97,000 clones, around nine tenths of which appear only once. This CDR3 is 14 amino acids long. Germline-derived CDR1 and CDR2 are MNHEY and SMNVEV (reference sequence). Between the trimmed V and J ends, which lost 3 bases and 9 bases, there was a span of 15 bases. Comments on this clone: Its antigen is undetermined.

The sample consisted of CD4+ or CD8+ T cells sorted from blood, taken in a trial of the OX40 agonist ivuxolimab. The chain couples TRBV27 to TRBJ1-5; D may be TRBD1 (5 bases). This receptor was taken from an adult with an advanced solid tumor such as melanoma, head and neck, liver or kidney cancer. CDR3 sequence: CASSLVGGAWPQHF. In nucleotides, the CDR3 is TGTGCCAGCAGTTTGGTGGGAGGGGCCTGGCCCCAGCATTTT.